A selection of T cell receptor beta chains follows, all from one sample in a study of beta chain features in type 1 diabetes. The method was immunoSEQ multiplex PCR; TCRdb's version includes in-frame clones alone and lacks a portion of them. The sample includes 630,000 or so clones, 11% to 15% of them seen just once. Sequenced input: naive CD4+ T cells from blood. The receptors stem from a man aged 18 to 35 with type 1 diabetes. Both conserved end residues are part of each CDR3. The order of the fields is V gene, D gene, clone size, J gene, CDR3 DNA, CDR3 protein. The D gene is left open where the match is weak. The size of a clone is reported for some rows only, either as once, few or many, or as a class for expanded clones.

>TRBV9|-|-|TRBJ2-2
TGTGCCAGCAGCGTAGCTAAGACAAGGGGAAACACCGGGGAGCTGTTTTTT
CASSVAKTRGNTGELFF
>TRBV9|-|few|TRBJ2-1
TGTGCCAGCAGCGTAGGGAGTAGTAATGAGCAGTTCTTC
CASSVGSSNEQFF
>TRBV7-9|-|few|TRBJ2-7
TGTGCCAGCAGCCGGCCGACGGAGTCCTACGAGCAGTACTTC
CASSRPTESYEQYF
>TRBV28|-|-|TRBJ1-5
TGTGCCAGCAGCTCCCATTGGAGGCAGCCCCAGCATTTT
CASSSHWRQPQHF
>TRBV4-3|TRBD2|few|TRBJ2-3
TGCGCCAGCAGACGAGCGGGGGATAGCACAGATACGCAGTATTTT
CASRRAGDSTDTQYF
>TRBV5-4|TRBD1|few|TRBJ2-1
TGTGCCAGCACCGGGACAGAACTCTACAATGAGCAGTTCTTC
CASTGTELYNEQFF
>TRBV9|-|-|TRBJ2-7
TGTGCCAGCAGCGTAGGTGTAGGACTCCCAGAACCGAGGTCCTACGAGCAGTACTTC
CASSVGVGLPEPRSYEQYF
>TRBV7-2|-|-|TRBJ2-5
TGTGCCAGCAGCTTAAACGGGGCCCAAGAGACCCAGTACTTC
CASSLNGAQETQYF
>TRBV5-5|-|few|TRBJ2-1
TGTGCCAGCAGCTCCTGGACGGGCAATGAGCAGTTCTTC
CASSSWTGNEQFF
>TRBV9|-|few|TRBJ2-5
TGTGCCAGCAGCCCCCAAGGAGAGACCCAGTACTTC
CASSPQGETQYF
>TRBV9|-|-|TRBJ1-4
TGTGCCAGCAGCGTCGGTCCGACCATGGGGGAAAAACTGTTTTTT
CASSVGPTMGEKLFF
>TRBV27|-|-|TRBJ2-5
TGTGCCAGCAGTTTATGGTCGTCACGGCAAGAGACCCAGTACTTC
CASSLWSSRQETQYF
>TRBV2|-|few|TRBJ1-1
TGTGCCAGCAGTGAGGCAGAGAATACTGAAGCTTTCTTT
CASSEAENTEAFF
>TRBV7-2|-|-|TRBJ2-3
TGTGCCAGCAGCCTTGGACAGAGCACAGATACGCAGTATTTT
CASSLGQSTDTQYF
>TRBV19|-|few|TRBJ2-3
TGTGCCAGTAGTTGGGGCAGGACAGATACGCAGTATTTT
CASSWGRTDTQYF
>TRBV30|TRBD1|few|TRBJ1-1
TGTGCCTGTGCGGGGGACAGCGCGAACACTGAAGCTTTCTTT
CACAGDSANTEAFF
>TRBV12-1|-|-|TRBJ2-7
TGTGCCAGCAGCTTCGAGGGTAGCGGATACGAGCAGTACTTC
CASSFEGSGYEQYF
>TRBV5-1|-|few|TRBJ2-3
TGCGCCAGCAGCTTGGCCACTCGTGGAGAGCTCACAGATACGCAGTATTTT
CASSLATRGELTDTQYF
>TRBV30|-|-|TRBJ2-5
TGTGCCTGGACCCCTGGAAGGGTTCAGGCCCAGTACTTC
CAWTPGRVQAQYF
>TRBV30|-|few|TRBJ1-3
TGTGCCTGGAGTGCAAGTGGAAACACCATATATTTT
CAWSASGNTIYF
>TRBV7-3|-|few|TRBJ2-1
TGTGCCAGCAGCTTATGGGCAGGGGACAATGAGCAGTTCTTC
CASSLWAGDNEQFF
>TRBV7-6|TRBD1|few|TRBJ1-2
TGTGCCAGCAGCCGAGACAGGGGAGGCTATGGCTACACCTTC
CASSRDRGGYGYTF